This passage covers 31 T cell receptor beta chains from one sample sequenced in a study of T cells in Graves' hyperthyroidism and ophthalmopathy. The TCR beta CDR3 regions underwent amplification using RNA transcripts as the source. The HTBI set primed first-round TCR CDR3 RT-PCR. TCRdb independently ran MiXCR on the multiplex PCR reads; one entry per CDR3 protein. The sample holds about 380,000 distinct CDR3 sequences; about a fifth are singletons and the top ten take 35% to 45%. Material: blood. These receptors all come from a man younger than 35 with Graves' ophthalmopathy.

The rearrangement uses TRBV18 and TRBJ2-1; D remains ambiguous. The V end was cut by 6 bases, the J end by 5 bases, with 11 bases between. This CDR3 has 13 amino acids. Germline loops: CDR1 KGHSH, CDR2 LQKENI. Here the CDR3 reads CASSTVADNEQFF. The CDR3 nucleotides read TGTGCCAGCTCGACGGTAGCAGACAATGAGCAGTTCTTC.

This clonotype occurred many times. The chain has TRBV5-8 and TRBJ1-5; D is possibly TRBD1 (5 bases). The CDR3 is made up of 16 amino acids. V was cut by 4 bases and J by 7 bases, with 21 bases left in between. Germline CDR1 reads SGHTS; CDR2 reads YDEGEE. The CDR3 loop reads CASSARTGVGRQPQHF. CDR3 bases: TGTGCCAGCAGCGCTAGGACCGGGGTGGGGCGGCAGCCCCAGCATTTT.

This chain links TRBV20-1 with TRBJ2-7, with D tentatively TRBD1 (5 bases). The CDR3 length is 13 residues. The V gene lost 6 bases and the J gene lost 2 bases, with 14 bases spanning the gap. CDR1 is DFQATT, CDR2 SNEGSKA, per germline (reference sequence). CDR3 sequence reads: CSAGAAPTYEQYF. The CDR3, as DNA: TGCAGTGCAGGGGCAGCGCCAACCTACGAGCAGTACTTC.

The rearrangement links TRBV20-1 to TRBJ2-1, with 7 bases fitting TRBD1. J was trimmed by 0 bases and V by 6 bases; bases with no gene match: 8. There are 15 residues in the CDR3. Germline V gives CDR1 DFQATT, CDR2 SNEGSKA (reference sequence). CDR3 amino acids: CSAPSRGSSYNEQFF. The CDR3 DNA reads TGCAGTGCCCCATCCAGGGGGAGCTCCTACAATGAGCAGTTCTTC.

This rearrangement joins TRBV20-1 to TRBJ2-2, with a weak D call TRBD2 (7 bases). The V end was cut by 0 bases, the J end by 1 base, with 12 bases between. Germline CDR1 is DFQATT and CDR2 is SNEGSKA (reference sequence). This CDR3 is 16 amino acids long. CDR3 nucleotides: TGCAGTGCTAGAGATACGAGGGGGGGGAACACCGGGGAGCTGTTTTTT. Translating gives CSARDTRGGNTGELFF.

This clonotype was seen repeatedly, ten times or more. This chain links TRBV18 with TRBJ2-7; tentatively, D is TRBD1 (6 bases). CDR1 KGHSH and CDR2 LQKENI come from the germline V gene. The CDR3 extends over 16 amino acids. The V end lost 4 bases, the J end lost 5 bases, and 21 bases lay between the germline ends. The DNA of the CDR3 is TGTGCCAGCTCACTACGGACGATTCAGGGGTTCCACGAGCAGTACTTC. Translated: CASSLRTIQGFHEQYF. The complete variable domain, with remaining parts taken from reference TRBV18 and TRBJ2-7, reads NAGVMQNPRHLVRRRGQEARLRCSPMKGHSHVYWYRQLPEEGLKFMVYLQKENIIDESGMPKERFSAEFPKEGPSILRIQQVVRGDSAAYFCASSLRTIQGFHEQYFGPGTRLTVT.

This clonotype occurred a few times. The rearrangement links TRBV10-3 to TRBJ1-5; D unclear. V was clipped by 0 bases and J by 1 base, with 7 bases between them. The CDR3 totals 15 residues. In germline, CDR1 is ENHRY, CDR2 SYGVKD. The DNA of the CDR3 is TGTGCCATCAGTGAGTCGATCGGAAGCAATCAGCCCCAGCATTTT. This gives the protein CAISESIGSNQPQHF.

In this sample, this clonotype turned up many times. The V call is TRBV12-3 or TRBV12-4, the J call TRBJ1-5; D gene unclear. The CDR3 runs 13 residues. V was clipped by 3 bases and J by 6 bases, with 9 bases between them. The chain's CDR3 is CASSFWTAQPQHF. The CDR3, as DNA: TGTGCCAGCAGTTTCTGGACGGCTCAGCCCCAGCATTTT.

The V gene is TRBV12-3 or TRBV12-4, the J gene TRBJ1-3; D perhaps matches TRBD1 (5 bases). Trimming removed 6 bases at V and 2 bases at J, with 14 bases between. The CDR3 runs to 15 residues. CDR3 protein: CASRSGSDTGNTIYF. The CDR3 region has the DNA TGTGCCAGCAGGTCGGGCTCGGACACTGGAAACACCATATATTTT.

The gene calls are TRBV27 and TRBJ2-7; unclear D gene. The CDR3 loop spans 14 amino acids. The V gene lost 0 bases and the J gene lost 2 bases, with 8 bases spanning the gap. From germline, CDR1 is MNHEY and CDR2 SMNVEV (reference sequence). The CDR3 loop is CASSLSDTAYEQYF. In nucleotides, the CDR3 is TGTGCCAGCAGTTTATCGGATACAGCCTACGAGCAGTACTTC.

The chain recombines TRBV15 with TRBJ2-1; D unclear. This CDR3 is built from 13 residues. With 5 bases removed from V and 5 bases from J, the gap between germline ends came to 10 bases. CDR1 and CDR2 (germline): LNHNV, YYDKDF (reference sequence). CDR3 in DNA: TGTGCCACCAGCGGGGATGAAAACAATGAGCAGTTCTTC. This translates into CATSGDENNEQFF.

This chain uses TRBV25-1 with TRBJ2-2; 7 bases align to TRBD1. In germline, CDR1 is MGHDK, CDR2 SYGVNS. Trimming took 6 bases from V and 1 from J; bases not matched to a gene: 5. This CDR3 spans 15 amino acids. The DNA of the CDR3 is TGTGCCAGCAGGGGACAGTGGGGGAACACCGGGGAGCTGTTTTTT. It translates to CASRGQWGNTGELFF.

This clonotype was detected once. J is TRBJ1-1 and V is TRBV2; perhaps TRBD1 as D (6 bases). V dropped 6 bases and J dropped 5 bases, with 16 bases sitting between them. CDR3 length: 14 residues. The germline gives CDR1 SNHLY, CDR2 FYNNEI. In DNA form, the CDR3 reads TGTGCCAGCAGCTCCGCATCGGGACATACTGAAGCTTTCTTT. Protein product: CASSSASGHTEAFF.

This clonotype was recorded a few times. This CDR3 reads CAIRDRALFGYTF. The CDR3 region has the DNA TGTGCCATCAGGGACAGGGCCCTCTTTGGCTACACCTTC. The chain employs TRBV15 and TRBJ1-2; 9 positions match TRBD1. The germline V gene has CDR1 LNHNV and CDR2 YYDKDF (reference sequence). V dropped 10 bases and J dropped 7; count of bases not matched to a gene: 10. The CDR3 is made up of 13 amino acids. The full variable domain, completed using reference TRBV15 and TRBJ1-2, is DAMVIQNPRYQVTQFGKPVTLSCSQTLNHNVMYWYQQKSSQAPKLLFHYYDKDFNNEADTPDNFQSRRPNTSFCFLDIRSPGLGDTAMYLCAIRDRALFGYTFGSGTRLTVV.

This clonotype has a count of ten or more. CDR3 in DNA: TGTGCCAGCAGCCAAGCGGGAGGGAACACTGAAGCTTTCTTT. Protein: CASSQAGGNTEAFF. The chain is built from TRBV3-1 and TRBJ1-1; D call uncertain. The CDR3 consists of 14 residues. Trimming took 1 base from V and 1 from J, leaving 7 bases between them. Germline loops: CDR1 LGHDT, CDR2 YNNKEL (reference sequence).

This clonotype came up many times. The chain combines TRBV7-9 with TRBJ2-1, with D hard to call. Germline lookup yields CDR1 SEHNR and CDR2 FQNEAQ (reference sequence). This CDR3 has 12 residues. Trimming shortened V by 1 base and J by 10 bases, and 8 bases separated the two germline ends. This chain's CDR3 is CASSLGALEQFF. The CDR3, as DNA: TGTGCCAGCAGCTTAGGGGCCCTGGAGCAGTTCTTC.

There are many counts of this clonotype. This CDR3 is CASRTGDTDTQYF. CDR3 coding DNA: TGTGCCAGTCGAACAGGGGACACAGATACGCAGTATTTT. V is TRBV7-3 and J is TRBJ2-3, with 7 nucleotides matching TRBD1. Germline values: CDR1 SGHTA, CDR2 FQGTGA. Trimming cost V 9 bases and J 2 bases; bases outside gene matches: 5. The CDR3 sequence is 13 residues long.

This clonotype occurred many times. The rearrangement links TRBV6-1 to TRBJ1-2, with 11 positions matching TRBD1. The CDR3 covers 15 residues. Per the germline V gene, CDR1 is MNHNS and CDR2 is SASEGT. Germline trimming cut 1 base from V and 4 bases from J; bases unmatched to any gene: 2. CDR3 sequence (DNA): TGTGCCAGCAGTGAAGGGACAGGGGGCCTCTATGGCTACACCTTC. Protein: CASSEGTGGLYGYTF.

This clonotype was counted at least ten times. The rearrangement uses TRBV27 and TRBJ2-7, with D perhaps matching TRBD1 (6 bases). Deletions cut 7 bases from V and 1 base from J, with 17 bases between. The CDR3 is made up of 15 amino acids. The germline CDR1 and CDR2 sequences are MNHEY and SMNVEV (reference sequence). The chain's CDR3 is CASTSPGAGSYEQYF. CDR3 nucleotide sequence: TGTGCCAGCACTTCCCCAGGGGCTGGGTCCTACGAGCAGTACTTC.

The chain employs TRBV6-5 and TRBJ1-1; D is possibly TRBD1 (5 bases). Germline loops: CDR1 MNHEY, CDR2 SVGAGI. The CDR3 covers 16 residues. V was clipped by 0 bases and J by 5 bases, with 16 bases between them. The CDR3 here is CASSYSGGPGGTEAFF. The DNA for the CDR3 is TGTGCCAGCAGTTACTCGGGGGGTCCCGGCGGAACTGAAGCTTTCTTT.

This clonotype was seen a few times. The chain employs TRBV10-3 and TRBJ1-1, with D hard to call. V lost 7 bases, J lost 3 bases, and 18 bases lay in between. In germline, CDR1 is ENHRY, CDR2 SYGVKD. The CDR3 contains 15 residues. The chain's CDR3 is CAIIGDGGGYTEAFF. CDR3 sequence (DNA): TGTGCCATCATCGGTGACGGTGGTGGATACACTGAAGCTTTCTTT.

There are a few counts of this clonotype. The chain uses TRBV2 and TRBJ2-7; D is possibly TRBD2 (6 bases). V was trimmed by 7 bases and J by 5 bases, leaving 15 bases between them. Germline CDR1 SNHLY, CDR2 FYNNEI. This CDR3 is 13 amino acids long. CDR3 sequence: CASTPLGGHEQYF. Written as DNA, the CDR3 is TGTGCCAGCACCCCCCTGGGGGGACACGAGCAGTACTTC.

The V and J genes are TRBV12-3 or TRBV12-4 and TRBJ2-7, with TRBD1 identical over 7 bases. The CDR3 has 13 residues. Losses at the gene ends were 1 base for V and 7 bases for J; bases not matched to a gene: 4. DNA of the CDR3: TGTGCCAGCAGTTTAGGGACAGGTTGGGAGCAGTACTTC. Its protein is CASSLGTGWEQYF.

The V call is TRBV11-2, the J call TRBJ2-5, with TRBD2 as a possible D gene (6 bases). There are 15 residues in the CDR3. V dropped 2 bases and J dropped 1 base, with 11 bases sitting between them. Per germline, CDR1 SGHAT and CDR2 FQNNGV. Written as DNA, the CDR3 is TGTGCCAGCAGCTTAACCCCGGGGGTCCAAGAGACCCAGTACTTC. It specifies CASSLTPGVQETQYF.

This rearrangement joins TRBV20-1 to TRBJ1-3; 8 bases fit TRBD1. Per germline, CDR1 DFQATT and CDR2 SNEGSKA (reference sequence). CDR3 length equals 13 residues. V lost 7 bases and J lost 5; bases outside the gene matches: 7. The CDR3 region is CSVGQGERNTIYF. DNA of the CDR3: TGCAGTGTAGGACAGGGCGAACGAAACACCATATATTTT.

In this sample, this clonotype turned up many times. The chain has TRBV2 and TRBJ1-5, with no clear D. The CDR3 consists of 12 residues. The ends were cut back, 4 bases at V and 6 bases at J, with 7 bases in the middle. The germline V gene encodes CDR1 SNHLY and CDR2 FYNNEI. CDR3 coding DNA: TGTGCCAGCAGTGTGGGCGGTCAGCCCCAGCATTTT. Its translation: CASSVGGQPQHF. Combining the CDR3 with reference TRBV2 and TRBJ1-5 gives the whole variable domain EPEVTQTPSHQVTQMGQEVILRCVPISNHLYFYWYRQILGQKVEFLVSFYNNEISEKSEIFDDQFSVERPDGSNFTLKIRSTKLEDSAMYFCASSVGGQPQHFGDGTRLSIL.

The chain couples TRBV5-8 to TRBJ1-1; possible D gene TRBD1, 5 bases. V was trimmed by 1 base and J by 11 bases, leaving 12 bases between them. The germline gives CDR1 SGHTS, CDR2 YDEGEE. CDR3 length equals 12 residues. The CDR3 DNA reads TGTGCCAGCAGCTTGTCCAGGGATGTCGCTTTCTTT. Translating gives CASSLSRDVAFF.

The chain uses TRBV12-3 or TRBV12-4 and TRBJ2-1; D may be TRBD1 (6 bases). V lost 5 bases, J lost 5 bases, and 10 bases lay in between. The CDR3 is 13 residues long. CDR3 coding DNA: TGTGCCAGCAGTCGGTACAGGGACAATGAGCAGTTCTTC. This gives the protein CASSRYRDNEQFF.

This clonotype has just a few counts. The chain combines TRBV2 with TRBJ2-1; 7 bases agree with TRBD1. Germline loops: CDR1 SNHLY, CDR2 FYNNEI. The J segment lost 8 bases and the V segment lost 5 bases, leaving 9 bases of the junction unmatched. This CDR3 has 14 residues. CDR3 amino acids: CASSPFGTDDEQFF. The CDR3 coding sequence is TGTGCCAGCAGTCCCTTCGGGACAGACGATGAGCAGTTCTTC.

The CDR3 DNA follows: TGTGCCAGCAGCCAAGATGGGAGACACGGACCCGAAAAACTGTTTTTT. It is translated as CASSQDGRHGPEKLFF. This chain connects TRBV14 to TRBJ1-4; no firm D call. Germline V gene sequence: CDR1 SGHDN, CDR2 FVKESK. The CDR3 extends over 16 amino acids. The V and J ends lost 0 bases and 8 bases respectively, with 16 bases between them.

This chain links TRBV9 with TRBJ2-1; 7 positions agree with TRBD2. J lost 4 bases, V lost 3 bases, and 7 bases had no gene match. The CDR3 has 15 residues. CDR1 is SGDLS, CDR2 YYNGEE, per germline. In DNA, the CDR3 is TGTGCCAGCAGCGATGGGGGGGAGATTTACAATGAGCAGTTCTTC. Encoded protein: CASSDGGEIYNEQFF.